This entry is about one TCR beta chain. The antigen remains undetermined. The data originate from a study of cytomegalovirus exposure and HLA in healthy donors. Study context: Falling in the Caucasian-associated ancestry cluster were 80% to 85% of around 370 genotyped donors. General study findings and limits: Association with HLA alleles at 0.05 false discovery rate was found for 17,000 or so TCR beta sequences in a later analysis.

The ends lost 3 bases at V and 7 bases at J; junction bases unmatched: 6. Per the germline V gene, CDR1 is KGHSH and CDR2 is LQKENI. This CDR3 region has 15 residues. PCR primers comprised 60 Vbeta and 13 Jbeta primers. The method was immunoSEQ multiplex PCR; TCRdb's version includes in-frame clones alone and lacks a portion of them. The sample holds around 100,000 clones, about 80% seen once. The sequenced sample consisted of PBMCs. The V gene is TRBV18, the J gene TRBJ2-1, with TRBD2 identical over 10 bases. This TCR came from a woman between 35 and 50 years old in good health and CMV-seronegative. As DNA, the CDR3 is TGTGCCAGCTCACCCCCCAGCGGGAGGGTTAATGAGCAGTTCTTC. Its translation: CASSPPSGRVNEQFF.